These T cell receptor beta chains were read from a single sample in a study of cytomegalovirus exposure and HLA in healthy donors. The protocol was immunoSEQ multiplex PCR, while the TCRdb copy is restricted to in-frame clones and leaves out a portion. Here the sample spans around 150,000 clones, roughly nine tenths being singletons. Sequencing was done on a sample of PBMCs. The receptor set was obtained from a woman aged 18 to 35 in good health and CMV-seropositive. The CDR3 runs from the conserved cysteine through the conserved F or W. D genes are given only for firm matches. Only some rows state a clone size, as once, few, many or a class for expanded clones.

J gene | V gene | clone size | D gene | CDR3 length | CDR3 protein | CDR3 DNA
TRBJ1-2 | TRBV27 | . | TRBD1 | 15 | CASRDRTSANYGYTF | TGTGCCAGCAGGGACAGGACTTCAGCTAACTATGGCTACACCTTC
TRBJ1-5 | TRBV2 | . | TRBD1 | 15 | CASSSDRAPNQPQHF | TGTGCCAGCAGTTCGGACAGGGCGCCGAATCAGCCCCAGCATTTT
TRBJ1-1 | TRBV19 | . | . | 14 | CASSQTPAPEKAFF | TGTGCCAGTAGCCAAACTCCCGCGCCCGAGAAGGCTTTCTTT
TRBJ2-1 | TRBV18 | . | TRBD2 | 17 | CASSPRERGPSYNEQFF | TGTGCCAGCTCACCACGGGAGCGGGGGCCTTCCTACAATGAGCAGTTCTTC
TRBJ2-3 | TRBV5-1 | . | TRBD2 | 18 | CASSLAVGLAGGTDTQYF | TGCGCCAGCAGCTTGGCCGTTGGCCTAGCGGGGGGCACAGATACGCAGTATTTT
TRBJ1-4 | TRBV19 | . | . | 14 | CASRDRSYNEKLFF | TGTGCCAGTAGAGACAGATCTTATAATGAAAAACTGTTTTTT
TRBJ1-4 | TRBV10-3 | . | . | 12 | CAISGQGEKLFF | TGTGCCATCAGTGGGCAGGGTGAAAAACTGTTTTTT
TRBJ2-3 | TRBV5-1 | . | TRBD2 | 16 | CASSPSGSVGTDTQYF | TGCGCCAGCAGCCCTAGCGGGAGCGTCGGCACAGATACGCAGTATTTT
TRBJ2-7 | TRBV28 | . | . | 13 | CASSQTPSFEQYF | TGTGCCAGCAGTCAGACCCCTAGTTTTGAGCAGTACTTC
TRBJ1-5 | TRBV2 | . | TRBD1 | 16 | CASRGSLDRAGQPQHF | TGTGCCAGCAGGGGATCGCTGGACAGGGCGGGTCAGCCCCAGCATTTT
TRBJ1-5 | TRBV7-2 | . | TRBD1 | 15 | CASSLEGQGTAPQHF | TGTGCCAGCAGCTTAGAGGGACAGGGGACAGCGCCCCAGCATTTT
TRBJ2-2 | TRBV7-3 | . | . | 13 | CASSFEGGGELFF | TGTGCCAGCAGCTTTGAGGGCGGCGGGGAGCTGTTTTTT
TRBJ2-7 | TRBV7-2 | . | . | 15 | CASSMGSGHSYEQYF | TGTGCCAGCAGCATGGGGAGCGGGCACTCCTACGAGCAGTACTTC
TRBJ2-7 | TRBV5-1 | . | . | 14 | CASSLIRPAHEQYF | TGCGCCAGCAGCTTGATCAGGCCTGCCCACGAGCAGTACTTC
TRBJ2-7 | TRBV6-1 | . | . | 11 | CASLEETEQYF | TGTGCCAGCCTAGAAGAGACCGAGCAGTACTTC
TRBJ2-5 | TRBV7-3 | . | TRBD2 | 14 | CASSPSGSEETQYF | TGTGCCAGCAGTCCTAGCGGGAGCGAAGAGACCCAGTACTTC
TRBJ1-2 | TRBV28 | . | TRBD1 | 14 | CASRRQGESYGYTF | TGTGCCAGCAGGAGACAGGGGGAAAGCTATGGCTACACCTTC
TRBJ2-7 | TRBV29-1 | . | TRBD2 | 14 | CSVEKTSGSREQYF | TGCAGCGTCGAAAAGACTAGCGGGAGCCGCGAGCAGTACTTC
TRBJ2-5 | TRBV18 | . | . | 15 | CASSPRARGVETQYF | TGTGCCAGCTCACCACGGGCCAGGGGGGTAGAGACCCAGTACTTC
TRBJ1-6 | TRBV6-1 | . | TRBD1 | 15 | CASREDRGRFSPLHF | TGTGCCAGCAGAGAGGACAGGGGGCGGTTTTCACCCCTCCACTTT
TRBJ2-7 | TRBV6-1 | . | TRBD1 | 13 | CASRDRVEREQYF | TGTGCCAGCAGGGACAGGGTTGAAAGAGAGCAGTACTTC
TRBJ2-3 | TRBV4-3 | . | . | 13 | CASSQDWEDTQYF | TGCGCCAGCAGCCAAGATTGGGAGGATACGCAGTATTTT
TRBJ2-1 | TRBV6-6 | . | TRBD2 | 16 | CASSYSGLAANNEQFF | TGTGCCAGCAGTTACTCGGGGCTAGCGGCAAACAATGAGCAGTTCTTC
TRBJ2-3 | TRBV10-1 | . | TRBD2 | 18 | CASSDPPGTSGSTDTQYF | TGCGCCAGCAGTGACCCACCCGGGACTAGCGGGAGCACAGATACGCAGTATTTT
TRBJ2-7 | TRBV14 | . | . | 14 | CASSHPQGRLEQYF | TGTGCCAGCAGCCATCCACAGGGGAGGCTCGAGCAGTACTTC
TRBJ1-5 | TRBV7-9 | once | . | 16 | CASSLAGARSNQPQHF | TGTGCCAGCAGCTTAGCGGGGGCAAGGAGCAATCAGCCCCAGCATTTT
TRBJ1-4 | TRBV6-6 | . | TRBD1 | 14 | CASSGQGRSEKLFF | TGTGCCAGCAGTGGACAGGGCCGGAGTGAAAAACTGTTTTTT
TRBJ2-3 | TRBV19 | . | . | 18 | CASTQRPRRAGNTDTQYF | TGTGCCAGTACTCAAAGGCCTAGGAGGGCCGGGAACACAGATACGCAGTATTTT
TRBJ2-3 | TRBV6-4 | . | . | 14 | CASSEGLSTDTQYF | TGTGCCAGCAGTGAGGGACTTAGCACAGATACGCAGTATTTT
TRBJ2-4 | TRBV5-6 | . | . | 12 | CASSFGGNIQYF | TGTGCCAGCAGCTTTGGGGGGAACATTCAGTACTTC
TRBJ2-4 | TRBV6-6 | . | . | 14 | CASSYGSSQNIQYF | TGTGCCAGCAGTTACGGGTCTAGCCAAAACATTCAGTACTTC